This T cell receptor beta chain was sequenced for a study of T-cell memory formation after mild COVID-19. The study's findings and limits: A balance of CD4 and CD8 characterized clones contracting day 15 to 85, whereas later expanders leaned CD4+. Several responding clones turned up in pre-infection memory, indicating that cross-reactive memory may have taken part.

TCRdb reanalysed the 5' RACE reads using MiXCR and keeps one entry per CDR3 protein. The table records under 250,000 distinct CDR3 sequences, around 9.5% of them present only once. This clonotype was observed at least ten times. Its antigen is not known. The receptor's source is a man between 18 and 35 years old who had mild COVID-19 (a few samples of this study predate the infection). Cell type and time point are not known. The sequenced sample consisted of PBMCs or a T cell subset sorted from them (not recorded which).

Here the CDR3 reads CASSSEPAGNNQPQHF. As DNA, the CDR3 is TGTGCCAGCAGCTCAGAGCCCGCCGGAAACAATCAGCCCCAGCATTTT. V usage is TRBV7-2 and J usage is TRBJ1-5; no clear D. From germline, CDR1 is SGHTA and CDR2 FQGNSA. The V end lost 4 bases, the J end lost 3 bases, and 16 bases lay between the germline ends. There are 16 residues in the CDR3.